Listed below are T cell receptor beta chains from one sample, sequenced in a study of OX40 agonist ivuxolimab in advanced cancers. Profiled with immunoSEQ multiplex PCR; TCRdb holds only in-frame clones, not every one. Here the sample spans more than 55,000 clones, around nine tenths being singletons. The input for sequencing was CD4+ or CD8+ T cells sorted from blood, taken in a trial of the OX40 agonist ivuxolimab. The origin of the receptors is an adult with an advanced solid tumor such as melanoma, head and neck, liver or kidney cancer. The CDR3 runs from the conserved cysteine through the conserved F or W. Each record gives: J gene, V gene, clone size, D gene, CDR3 DNA, CDR3 protein. D genes are given only for firm matches. Clone size is shown for a subset of rows, as once, few, many or a class of expanded clone.

>TRBJ2-5|TRBV4-1|NA|NA
TGCGCCAGCAGCCGTGGGTCTGGGAACGTGGAGACCCAGTACTTC
CASSRGSGNVETQYF
>TRBJ2-7|TRBV27|NA|NA
TGTGCCAGCAGTCTAGGCGGGAAACCGTGGGAGCAGTACTTC
CASSLGGKPWEQYF
>TRBJ2-7|TRBV5-6|NA|NA
TGTGCCAGCAGCTTTAGGACAGCAGGAGCCTACGAGCAGTACTTC
CASSFRTAGAYEQYF
>TRBJ2-3|TRBV29-1|NA|NA
TGCAGCGTTGAAGAGGTGGAGGGAGATACGCAGTATTTT
CSVEEVEGDTQYF
>TRBJ2-2|TRBV7-3|NA|NA
TGTGCCAGCAGCTCTTATGGGACAACGAACACCGGGGAGCTGTTTTTT
CASSSYGTTNTGELFF
>TRBJ2-1|TRBV18|NA|NA
TGTGCCAGCTCAACCTCCGCTTCCAATGAGCAGTTCTTC
CASSTSASNEQFF
>TRBJ2-5|TRBV14|once|NA
TGTGCCAGCAGCCAAGGAGACGGGAGGACCCAGTACTTC
CASSQGDGRTQYF
>TRBJ2-7|TRBV7-3|NA|TRBD1
TGTGCCAGCAGTTCCGGGACAGGGAACGAGCAGTACTTC
CASSSGTGNEQYF
>TRBJ2-7|TRBV13|NA|TRBD2
TGTGCCAGCAGCTCAACGGGACTAGCTAACTACGAGCAGTACTTC
CASSSTGLANYEQYF
>TRBJ2-1|TRBV27|NA|NA
TGTGCCAGCAGTTTATTTACGAGAAGCAATGAGCAGTTCTTC
CASSLFTRSNEQFF
>TRBJ2-3|TRBV10-2|NA|TRBD2
TGCGCCAGCAGTGGCGGGGGAGCGGGAGATACGCAGTATTTT
CASSGGGAGDTQYF
>TRBJ1-5|TRBV2|NA|NA
TGTGCCAGCACTAAAGGTTGGGGTCAGCCCCAGCATTTT
CASTKGWGQPQHF
>TRBJ2-1|TRBV5-1|NA|TRBD1
TGCGCCAGCAGCTTACCGGGACAGATATACAATGAGCAGTTCTTC
CASSLPGQIYNEQFF
>TRBJ1-1|TRBV2|NA|TRBD1
TGTGCCAGCAGAAGGACAGGGTGGACTGAAGCTTTCTTT
CASRRTGWTEAFF
>TRBJ2-7|TRBV5-1|NA|TRBD1
TGCGCCAGCGGGACAGGCTTTACGAACGAGCAGTACTTC
CASGTGFTNEQYF
>TRBJ1-5|TRBV12-5|NA|NA
TGTGCTAGTGGTTTGGCGGGGGGAAGCAATCAGCCCCAGCATTTT
CASGLAGGSNQPQHF
>TRBJ1-2|TRBV29-1|NA|NA
TGCAGCGTTGAAGATCGGGGCCGCTTTGGGTATGGCTACACCTTC
CSVEDRGRFGYGYTF
>TRBJ2-3|TRBV4-1|NA|NA
TGCGCCAGCAGCCCCCCCTTGGCTTTTAGCACAGATACGCAGTATTTT
CASSPPLAFSTDTQYF
>TRBJ2-3|TRBV5-1|NA|TRBD2
TGCGCCAGCAGCACCGGGACTAGCGGGCTCACTAGCACAGATACGCAGTATTTT
CASSTGTSGLTSTDTQYF
>TRBJ2-7|TRBV5-4|NA|NA
TGTGCCAGCAGACCTGACCGAAGGGGGGCCTACGAGCAGTACTTC
CASRPDRRGAYEQYF
>TRBJ2-7|TRBV19|NA|TRBD2
TGTGCCAGTAGTGCTGTACTTCTACTAGCGGGAGGAAGCTACGAGCAGTACTTC
CASSAVLLLAGGSYEQYF
>TRBJ2-2|TRBV2|NA|NA
TGTGCCAGCAGTGGCCCCGGGGACACCGGGGAGCTGTTTTTT
CASSGPGDTGELFF
>TRBJ1-2|TRBV7-8|NA|TRBD1
TGTGCCAGCAGCTTAGAGCCGGGACAGGGTTATGGCTACACCTTC
CASSLEPGQGYGYTF
>TRBJ1-1|TRBV19|once|NA
TGTGCCAGTAGTAATGGGTATGGCAGGGGATTAACTGAAGCTTTTTTT
CASSNGYGRGLTEAFF
>TRBJ2-1|TRBV19|NA|TRBD2
TGTGCCAGTAGTATAGAAGCGGGAGGAAATGAGCAGTTCTTC
CASSIEAGGNEQFF
>TRBJ2-5|TRBV15|NA|NA
TGTGCCACCAGCAGGCGTGACGGCCAAGAGACCCAGTACTTC
CATSRRDGQETQYF
>TRBJ2-1|TRBV20-1|NA|NA
TGCAGTGTCCCCCCGGCAGTGGCCGGGTTCTTC
CSVPPAVAGFF
>TRBJ2-2|TRBV7-2|NA|TRBD1
TGTGCCAGCAGCAAACAGGGGGCCGGGGAGCTGTTTTTT
CASSKQGAGELFF
>TRBJ1-2|TRBV6-5|NA|NA
TGTGCCAGCAGTTACAGCCCCGGGACCGCGAACTATGGCTACACCTTC
CASSYSPGTANYGYTF
>TRBJ2-3|TRBV18|NA|TRBD2
TGTGCCAGCTCACCCTTAGCGGGCCACACAGATACGCAGTATTTT
CASSPLAGHTDTQYF
>TRBJ1-4|TRBV5-1|NA|NA
TGCGCCAGCAGTCCCGGGCCGGAAAAACTGTTTTTT
CASSPGPEKLFF
>TRBJ2-1|TRBV4-2|NA|TRBD2
TGTGCCAGCAGCCAGATAGCGGGAGGGCCCCCCGGTGAGCAGTTCTTC
CASSQIAGGPPGEQFF
>TRBJ2-7|TRBV5-1|NA|TRBD2
TGCGCCAGCAGCTTGGTCGGGGGGAACGGCCCCTACGAGCAGTACTTC
CASSLVGGNGPYEQYF
>TRBJ2-3|TRBV9|NA|NA
TGTGCCAGCAGCGTAGATTCCGGCGGAGGATCAGATACGCAGTATTTT
CASSVDSGGGSDTQYF
>TRBJ1-1|TRBV2|few|NA
TGTGCCAGCAGTCATGGCTGGAGGGAACAAGCTTTCTTT
CASSHGWREQAFF
>TRBJ1-1|TRBV6-6|NA|TRBD1
TGTGCCAGCAGCAAGATCACGGGACAGGGGAAGGCTGAAGCTTTCTTT
CASSKITGQGKAEAFF
>TRBJ2-1|TRBV28|NA|NA
TGTGCCAGCAGCTGGAGGGGCCCTTTGAACAATGAGCAGTTCTTC
CASSWRGPLNNEQFF
>TRBJ2-2|TRBV5-1|NA|NA
TGCGCCAGCGGGTTAGCGGCCGGGGAGCTGTTTTTT
CASGLAAGELFF
>TRBJ1-2|TRBV5-6|NA|NA
TGTGCCAGCAGCTTGGATCGGGGGCGCATGGACTATGGCTACACCTTC
CASSLDRGRMDYGYTF
>TRBJ2-1|TRBV6-4|NA|NA
TGTGCCAGCAGTGCCGTTCTGCTAGAGCAGTTCTTC
CASSAVLLEQFF
>TRBJ2-2|TRBV5-1|few|NA
TGCGCCAGCAGCTTGAAGTTGGACACCGGGGAGCTGTTTTTT
CASSLKLDTGELFF
>TRBJ2-3|TRBV21-1|NA|NA
TGTGCCAGCAGCAAAGGGACAGGGGCCACAGATACGCAGTATTTT
CASSKGTGATDTQYF
>TRBJ1-2|TRBV28|NA|NA
TGTGCCAGCAGTCTCCCCTTTGCGGGTGGCTACACCTTC
CASSLPFAGGYTF
>TRBJ2-2|TRBV10-2|NA|NA
TGCGCCAGCAGTGAGTCAGACTATAACACCGGGGAGCTGTTTTTT
CASSESDYNTGELFF
>TRBJ2-7|TRBV6-5|few|TRBD2
TGTGCCAGCAGCCTAGCGGGAGGTTACTACGAGCAGTACTTC
CASSLAGGYYEQYF